The rows below give T cell receptor beta chains drawn from one sample of a study of T-cell reconstitution after alpha-beta-depleted transplantation in children. TCRdb fed the PCR reads into MiXCR, producing one record per CDR3 protein. The sample includes over 100,000 distinct CDR3 sequences, 10% of them seen just once. The sample here was PBMCs, taken before TCRalphabeta/CD19-depleted stem cell transplant. The origin of the receptors is a boy aged 2 to 10 with acute lymphoblastic leukemia, due to receive a stem cell transplant. The CDR3 runs from the conserved cysteine through the conserved F or W. The D gene is left open where the match is weak. Clone sizes are given selectively: once, few, many, or a class where the clone is expanded.

size: once
J: TRBJ1-1
D: .
V: TRBV30
CDR3: CAWNPFGNTEAFF
DNA: TGTGCCTGGAATCCCTTTGGGAACACTGAAGCTTTCTTT

size: .
J: TRBJ2-3
D: .
V: TRBV19
CDR3: CASSTVGLVDTQYF
DNA: TGTGCCAGTAGTACAGTAGGTTTGGTGGATACGCAGTATTTT

size: many
J: TRBJ2-1
D: .
V: TRBV3-1
CDR3: CASPPLEDYNEQFF
DNA: TGTGCCAGCCCCCCACTAGAGGACTACAATGAGCAGTTCTTC

size: .
J: TRBJ1-4
D: TRBD1
V: TRBV5-1
CDR3: CASSSGQTNEKLFF
DNA: TGCGCCAGCAGCTCGGGACAGACTAATGAAAAACTGTTTTTT

size: few
J: TRBJ2-7
D: TRBD2
V: TRBV28
CDR3: CASSPLAGFNTYEQYF
DNA: TGTGCCAGCAGTCCCCTAGCGGGATTCAATACCTACGAGCAGTACTTC

size: .
J: TRBJ2-5
D: .
V: TRBV7-9
CDR3: CASSLGVGSQETQYF
DNA: TGTGCCAGCAGCTTAGGAGTCGGGTCTCAAGAGACCCAGTACTTC

size: few
J: TRBJ2-1
D: .
V: TRBV12-3/TRBV12-4
CDR3: CASSSIVDEQFF
DNA: TGTGCCAGCAGTAGTATAGTCGATGAGCAGTTCTTC

size: many
J: TRBJ2-7
D: .
V: TRBV12-3/TRBV12-4
CDR3: CASSKGWGYEQYF
DNA: TGTGCCAGCAGCAAAGGGTGGGGCTACGAGCAGTACTTC

size: .
J: TRBJ2-1
D: .
V: TRBV20-1
CDR3: CSARGTWSGENEQFF
DNA: TGCAGTGCTAGAGGCACCTGGTCGGGGGAGAATGAGCAGTTCTTC

size: many
J: TRBJ2-1
D: .
V: TRBV7-9
CDR3: CASSLRVDEQFF
DNA: TGTGCCAGCAGCTTAAGGGTGGATGAGCAGTTCTTC

size: few
J: TRBJ2-2
D: .
V: TRBV5-1
CDR3: CASSSGIGGPARSNTGELFF
DNA: TGCGCCAGCAGCTCGGGCATCGGGGGCCCTGCAAGATCGAACACCGGGGAGCTGTTTTTT

size: .
J: TRBJ2-1
D: .
V: TRBV20-1
CDR3: CSAYGLPNEQFF
DNA: TGCAGTGCTTATGGATTGCCAAATGAGCAGTTCTTC

size: .
J: TRBJ2-1
D: .
V: TRBV4-1
CDR3: CASSQIVKSSYNEQFF
DNA: TGCGCCAGCAGCCAAATTGTGAAAAGCTCCTACAATGAGCAGTTCTTC

size: few
J: TRBJ2-7
D: TRBD1
V: TRBV7-9
CDR3: CASSMTGAYEQYF
DNA: TGTGCCAGCAGCATGACAGGGGCCTACGAGCAGTACTTC

size: few
J: TRBJ2-5
D: .
V: TRBV29-1
CDR3: CSVDDGGETQYF
DNA: TGCAGCGTTGATGACGGAGGGGAGACCCAGTACTTC

size: .
J: TRBJ2-5
D: .
V: TRBV12-5
CDR3: CASGPPGIAQETQYF
DNA: TGTGCTAGTGGTCCCCCGGGTATAGCCCAAGAGACCCAGTACTTC

size: .
J: TRBJ1-1
D: .
V: TRBV12-3/TRBV12-4
CDR3: CASSVSTGNTEAFF
DNA: TGTGCCAGCAGTGTATCGACAGGGAACACTGAAGCTTTCTTT

size: few
J: TRBJ2-3
D: .
V: TRBV5-1
CDR3: CASSRDGLRTDTQYF
DNA: TGCGCCAGCAGCCGTGACGGACTACGCACAGATACGCAGTATTTT

size: few
J: TRBJ2-2
D: .
V: TRBV24-1
CDR3: CATSGPSTGELFF
DNA: TGTGCCACCAGTGGTCCATCCACCGGGGAGCTGTTTTTT

size: many
J: TRBJ2-7
D: TRBD2
V: TRBV20-1
CDR3: CSARVSSGFYEQYF
DNA: TGCAGTGCTAGGGTATCTAGCGGTTTCTACGAGCAGTACTTC

size: once
J: TRBJ2-2
D: .
V: TRBV20-1
CDR3: CSALWHSPGELVF
DNA: TGCAGTGCCCTCTGGCACTCACCCGGGGAGCTGGTTTTT

size: .
J: TRBJ2-3
D: .
V: TRBV20-1
CDR3: CSGALRGDTQYF
DNA: TGCAGTGGCGCCCTGAGGGGGGATACGCAGTATTTT

size: .
J: TRBJ2-3
D: .
V: TRBV5-1
CDR3: CASSLPPGSSPDTQYF
DNA: TGCGCCAGCAGCCTACCCCCGGGTAGCTCGCCAGATACGCAGTATTTT

size: many
J: TRBJ2-1
D: TRBD2
V: TRBV5-1
CDR3: CASSLVAGGRFNEQFF
DNA: TGCGCCAGCAGCTTGGTGGCGGGAGGGAGATTTAATGAGCAGTTCTTC

size: few
J: TRBJ1-1
D: .
V: TRBV20-1
CDR3: CSASSWVESTEAFF
DNA: TGCAGTGCTAGCTCCTGGGTCGAGAGCACTGAAGCTTTCTTT

size: few
J: TRBJ1-2
D: TRBD1
V: TRBV7-9
CDR3: CASSSPSPGTGPYGYTF
DNA: TGTGCCAGCAGCTCACCTAGTCCCGGGACAGGGCCCTATGGCTACACCTTC

size: few
J: TRBJ2-4
D: .
V: TRBV9
CDR3: CASSVGAAKNIQYF
DNA: TGTGCCAGCAGCGTAGGGGCAGCCAAAAACATTCAGTACTTC

size: .
J: TRBJ2-7
D: TRBD2
V: TRBV20-1
CDR3: CSARLPSGNHEQYF
DNA: TGCAGTGCTAGATTGCCTAGCGGGAACCACGAGCAGTACTTC

size: .
J: TRBJ2-7
D: TRBD1
V: TRBV11-2
CDR3: CASSLDGTGGPRSSYEQYF
DNA: TGTGCCAGCAGCCTGGATGGGACAGGGGGCCCGAGGAGCTCCTACGAGCAGTACTTC

size: many
J: TRBJ2-7
D: .
V: TRBV18
CDR3: CASSPPGTRGYYEQYF
DNA: TGTGCCAGCTCACCACCGGGGACCAGGGGTTACTACGAGCAGTACTTC

size: many
J: TRBJ2-5
D: .
V: TRBV2
CDR3: CASMTSGHLQETQYF
DNA: TGTGCCAGCATGACGTCAGGACACCTCCAAGAGACCCAGTACTTC

size: few
J: TRBJ2-3
D: .
V: TRBV2
CDR3: CASSEAIRTDTQYF
DNA: TGTGCCAGCAGTGAGGCTATTCGCACAGATACGCAGTATTTT

size: few
J: TRBJ1-1
D: TRBD1
V: TRBV27
CDR3: CASSSDRPRSEAFF
DNA: TGTGCCAGCAGTTCGGACAGGCCAAGGAGTGAAGCTTTCTTT

size: .
J: TRBJ1-4
D: .
V: TRBV20-1
CDR3: CSASRGNNEKLFF
DNA: TGCAGTGCTAGTAGGGGGAATAATGAAAAACTGTTTTTT

size: many
J: TRBJ1-1
D: .
V: TRBV16
CDR3: CASSQSSPNTEAFF
DNA: TGTGCCAGCAGCCAATCTTCACCGAACACTGAAGCTTTCTTT

size: many
J: TRBJ2-5
D: TRBD2
V: TRBV20-1
CDR3: CSAVIAGEWETQYF
DNA: TGCAGTGCTGTAATAGCGGGAGAGTGGGAGACCCAGTACTTC

size: few
J: TRBJ2-2
D: TRBD1
V: TRBV9
CDR3: CASRTGTANTGELFF
DNA: TGTGCCAGTCGGACCGGGACAGCGAACACCGGGGAGCTGTTTTTT

size: few
J: TRBJ2-5
D: TRBD2
V: TRBV5-1
CDR3: CASSPGGGWEETQYF
DNA: TGCGCCAGCAGCCCCGGCGGGGGTTGGGAAGAGACCCAGTACTTC

size: many
J: TRBJ2-2
D: .
V: TRBV5-1
CDR3: CASRTGEDTGELFF
DNA: TGCGCCAGTAGAACAGGGGAGGACACCGGGGAGCTGTTTTTT

size: many
J: TRBJ2-3
D: TRBD2
V: TRBV4-2
CDR3: CASRLAGGTDTQYF
DNA: TGTGCCAGCAGACTAGCGGGGGGCACAGATACGCAGTATTTT

size: .
J: TRBJ2-1
D: TRBD2
V: TRBV15
CDR3: CATSREGLDGNEQFF
DNA: TGTGCCACCAGCAGAGAGGGACTAGATGGGAATGAGCAGTTCTTC

size: .
J: TRBJ1-2
D: .
V: TRBV7-2
CDR3: CASSHDTAGGYTF
DNA: TGTGCCAGCAGCCACGATACGGCGGGTGGCTACACCTTC

size: many
J: TRBJ1-1
D: .
V: TRBV5-1
CDR3: CASSLAQVGATEAFF
DNA: TGCGCCAGCAGCTTGGCCCAGGTCGGAGCCACTGAAGCTTTCTTT

size: few
J: TRBJ1-5
D: TRBD1
V: TRBV4-1
CDR3: CASSLGQPNQPQHF
DNA: TGCGCCAGCAGCCTGGGACAGCCTAATCAGCCCCAGCATTTT

size: .
J: TRBJ1-1
D: .
V: TRBV11-2
CDR3: CASSSRLGSEAFF
DNA: TGTGCCAGCAGCTCCCGCCTGGGCTCTGAAGCTTTCTTT

size: few
J: TRBJ1-5
D: .
V: TRBV10-3
CDR3: CAISESGGRTQHF
DNA: TGTGCCATCAGTGAGTCAGGCGGACGCACCCAGCATTTT

size: few
J: TRBJ2-6
D: .
V: TRBV5-1
CDR3: CASSLGTGPSSGANVLTF
DNA: TGCGCCAGCAGCTTGGGTACGGGTCCGAGCTCTGGGGCCAACGTCCTGACTTTC

size: .
J: TRBJ2-5
D: .
V: TRBV6-6
CDR3: CASRGVLGTQYF
DNA: TGTGCCAGCAGAGGAGTCCTCGGGACCCAGTACTTC